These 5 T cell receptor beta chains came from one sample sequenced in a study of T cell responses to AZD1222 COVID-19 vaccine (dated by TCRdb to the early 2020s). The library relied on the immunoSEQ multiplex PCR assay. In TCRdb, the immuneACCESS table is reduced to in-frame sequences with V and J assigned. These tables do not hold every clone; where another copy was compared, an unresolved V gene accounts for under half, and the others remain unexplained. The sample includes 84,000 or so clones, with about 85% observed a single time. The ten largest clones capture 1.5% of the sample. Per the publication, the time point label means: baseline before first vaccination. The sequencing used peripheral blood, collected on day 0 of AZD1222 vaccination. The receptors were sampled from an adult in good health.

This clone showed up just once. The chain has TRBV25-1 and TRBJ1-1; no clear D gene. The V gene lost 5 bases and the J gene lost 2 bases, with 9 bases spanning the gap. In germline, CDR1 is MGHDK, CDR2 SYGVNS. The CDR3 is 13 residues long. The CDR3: CASSYQRNTEAFF. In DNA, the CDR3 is TGTGCCAGCAGTTACCAGCGAAACACTGAAGCTTTCTTT.

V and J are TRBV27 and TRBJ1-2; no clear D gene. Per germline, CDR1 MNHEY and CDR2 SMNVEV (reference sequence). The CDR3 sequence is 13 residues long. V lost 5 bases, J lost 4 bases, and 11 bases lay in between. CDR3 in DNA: TGTGCCAGCAGTCCCTCGGGATCCTATGGCTACACCTTC. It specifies CASSPSGSYGYTF.

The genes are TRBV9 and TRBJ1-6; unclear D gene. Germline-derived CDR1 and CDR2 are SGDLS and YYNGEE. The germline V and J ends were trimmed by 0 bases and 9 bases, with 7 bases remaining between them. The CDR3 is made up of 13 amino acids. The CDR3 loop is CASSVGVGSPLHF. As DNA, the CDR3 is TGTGCCAGCAGCGTAGGGGTCGGTTCACCCCTCCACTTT.

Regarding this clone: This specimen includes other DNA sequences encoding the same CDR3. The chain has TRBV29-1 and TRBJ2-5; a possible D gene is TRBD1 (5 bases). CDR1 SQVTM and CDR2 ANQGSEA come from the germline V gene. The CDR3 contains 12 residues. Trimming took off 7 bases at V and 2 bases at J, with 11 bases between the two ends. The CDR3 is CSGGGQQETQYF. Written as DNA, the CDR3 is TGCAGCGGGGGCGGACAACAAGAGACCCAGTACTTC.

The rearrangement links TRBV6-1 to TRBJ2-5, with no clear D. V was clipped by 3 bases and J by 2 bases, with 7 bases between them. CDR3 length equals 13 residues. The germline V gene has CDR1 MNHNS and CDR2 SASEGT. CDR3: CASSETKQETQYF. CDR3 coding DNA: TGTGCCAGCAGTGAGACAAAACAAGAGACCCAGTACTTC.